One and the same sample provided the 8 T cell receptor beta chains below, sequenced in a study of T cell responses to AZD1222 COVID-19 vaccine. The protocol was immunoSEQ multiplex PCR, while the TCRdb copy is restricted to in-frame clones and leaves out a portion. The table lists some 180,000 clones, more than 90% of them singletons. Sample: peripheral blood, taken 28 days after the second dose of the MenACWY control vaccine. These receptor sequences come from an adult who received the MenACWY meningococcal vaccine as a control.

The chain's CDR3 is CASSLSAASSGNTIYF. CDR3 DNA: TGTGCCAGCAGCTTATCGGCAGCCAGCTCTGGAAACACCATATATTTT. V and J are TRBV7-3 and TRBJ1-3; D is uncertain. The CDR3 consists of 16 residues. Germline-derived CDR1 and CDR2 are SGHTA and FQGTGA. Deletions cut 2 bases from V and 0 bases from J, with 11 bases between.

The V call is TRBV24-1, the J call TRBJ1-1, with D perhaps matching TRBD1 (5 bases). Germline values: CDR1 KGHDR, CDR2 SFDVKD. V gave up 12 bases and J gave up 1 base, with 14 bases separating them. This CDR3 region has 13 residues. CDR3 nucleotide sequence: TGTGCCGTGGACCGGGGGAGGAACACTGAAGCTTTCTTT. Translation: CAVDRGRNTEAFF.

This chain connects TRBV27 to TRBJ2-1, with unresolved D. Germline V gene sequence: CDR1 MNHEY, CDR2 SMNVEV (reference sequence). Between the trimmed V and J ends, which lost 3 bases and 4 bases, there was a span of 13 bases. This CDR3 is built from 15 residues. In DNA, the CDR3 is TGTGCCAGCAGTTTCTCTCCAGGATCTTACAATGAGCAGTTCTTC. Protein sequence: CASSFSPGSYNEQFF.

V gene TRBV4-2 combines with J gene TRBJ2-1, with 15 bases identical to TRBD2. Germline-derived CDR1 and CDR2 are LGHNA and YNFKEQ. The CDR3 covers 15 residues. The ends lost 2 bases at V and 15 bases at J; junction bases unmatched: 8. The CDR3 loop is CASSQNLGLAGGVFF. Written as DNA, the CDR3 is TGTGCCAGCAGCCAAAATCTGGGACTAGCGGGAGGAGTGTTCTTC.

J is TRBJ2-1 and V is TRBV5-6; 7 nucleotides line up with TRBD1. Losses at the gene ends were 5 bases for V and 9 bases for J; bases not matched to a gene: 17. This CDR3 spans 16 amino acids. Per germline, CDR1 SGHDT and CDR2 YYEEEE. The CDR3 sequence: CASSSIRDSPLFEQFF. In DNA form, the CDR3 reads TGTGCCAGCAGTTCCATCCGGGACAGTCCCCTTTTTGAGCAGTTCTTC.

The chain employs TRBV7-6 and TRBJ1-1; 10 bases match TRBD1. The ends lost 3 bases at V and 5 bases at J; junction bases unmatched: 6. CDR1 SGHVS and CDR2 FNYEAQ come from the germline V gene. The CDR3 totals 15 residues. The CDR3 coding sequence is TGTGCCAGCAGCTTGGGACAGGGGAGTCGGACTGAAGCTTTCTTT. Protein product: CASSLGQGSRTEAFF.

CDR3 residues: CATLAGYGGDTQYF. Here the CDR3 DNA reads TGTGCCACACTAGCGGGCTACGGGGGAGATACGCAGTATTTT. This rearrangement joins TRBV10-3 to TRBJ2-3; 9 positions match TRBD2. Germline loops: CDR1 ENHRY, CDR2 SYGVKD. The CDR3 runs to 14 residues. The junction had 10 bases not matched to a gene; V was cut back by 10 bases and J by 5 bases.

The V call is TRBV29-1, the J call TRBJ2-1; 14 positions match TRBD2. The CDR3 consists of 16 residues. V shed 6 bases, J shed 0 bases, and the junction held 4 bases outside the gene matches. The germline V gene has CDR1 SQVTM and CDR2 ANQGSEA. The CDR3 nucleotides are TGCAGCGTGACCGGGACTAGCGGGAGCTCCTACAATGAGCAGTTCTTC. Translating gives CSVTGTSGSSYNEQFF.